A single sample is the source of the 32 T cell receptor beta chains below, sequenced in a study of blood T cell repertoires in COVID-19. Data came from immunoSEQ multiplex PCR; TCRdb stores just in-frame clones and leaves some out. Among 300,000 to 400,000 clones listed, approximately 88% were seen once. Sequenced input: peripheral blood. The receptors were gathered from a man aged 30 to 45 with COVID-19, enrolled during active disease.

The V call is TRBV6-5, the J call TRBJ2-1, with D possibly matching TRBD2 (5 bases). Germline V gene sequence: CDR1 MNHEY, CDR2 SVGAGI. V was cut by 5 bases and J by 4 bases, with 15 bases left in between. CDR3 size: 15 residues. The CDR3 DNA reads as TGTGCCAGCAGTCGGGCGCCCGGGGTTTACAATGAGCAGTTCTTC. Protein sequence: CASSRAPGVYNEQFF.

The rearrangement uses TRBV2 and TRBJ1-1, with TRBD1 matching over 8 bases. In germline, CDR1 is SNHLY, CDR2 FYNNEI. The CDR3 extends over 13 amino acids. The V gene end was trimmed by 6 bases and the J gene end by 1 base; junction bases not matched to a gene: 1. The chain's CDR3 is CASRTGENTEAFF. Written as DNA, the CDR3 is TGTGCCAGCAGGACAGGGGAGAACACTGAAGCTTTCTTT.

Concerning this clone: This CDR3 is also generated by other DNA sequences in the sample. V and J are TRBV5-1 and TRBJ2-5; 7 bases are a match to TRBD1. V trimming: 4 bases; J trimming: 1 base; junction bases outside the gene matches: 4. CDR1 and CDR2 from the germline V gene are SGHRS and YFSETQ. This CDR3 is 14 amino acids long. In DNA, the CDR3 is TGCGCCAGCAGCCTAGGGACAGCCCAAGAGACCCAGTACTTC. This gives the protein CASSLGTAQETQYF.

This clone has just one count. The gene calls are TRBV7-9 and TRBJ1-2, with TRBD1 matching over 7 bases. The V segment lost 2 bases and the J segment 8 bases; nucleotides outside the gene matches: 5. The CDR3 loop spans 13 amino acids. Germline CDR1 is SEHNR and CDR2 is FQNEAQ (reference sequence). CDR3 sequence (DNA): TGTGCCAGCAGCTTACGGACAGGCCCGGGCTACACCTTC. As protein: CASSLRTGPGYTF.

This chain joins TRBV27 and TRBJ1-2; 7 bases are a match to TRBD1. V gave up 9 bases and J gave up 3 bases; unmatched junction bases: 10. This CDR3 has 14 amino acids. Germline CDR1 reads MNHEY; CDR2 reads SMNVEV (reference sequence). CDR3 nucleotides: TGTGCCAGTAAACCCGGGGACAGCTACTATGGCTACACCTTC. Translated: CASKPGDSYYGYTF.

The chain carries TRBV7-9 and TRBJ2-3, with 12 bases that match TRBD2. CDR1 SEHNR and CDR2 FQNEAQ come from the germline V gene (reference sequence). V lost 5 bases, J lost 7 bases, and 7 bases stayed unmatched. The CDR3 spans 15 residues. CDR3 residues: CASSISSGGAYTQYF. CDR3 nucleotides: TGTGCCAGCAGCATTTCTAGCGGGGGGGCATATACGCAGTATTTT.

The chain uses TRBV27 and TRBJ1-5; unclear D gene. The CDR3 spans 15 residues. CDR1 and CDR2 from the germline V gene are MNHEY and SMNVEV (reference sequence). The V gene lost 3 bases and the J gene lost 0 bases, with 9 bases spanning the gap. Written as DNA, the CDR3 is TGTGCCAGCAGTTTGGGGAGCTATAGCAATCAGCCCCAGCATTTT. Amino acid sequence: CASSLGSYSNQPQHF.

The chain employs TRBV9 and TRBJ2-1; 9 bases fit TRBD2. Trimming removed 0 bases from V and 2 bases from J; junction bases left unmatched: 9. This CDR3 spans 18 amino acids. Germline lookup yields CDR1 SGDLS and CDR2 YYNGEE. The CDR3 bases are TGTGCCAGCAGCGTAGGGGTGGGGCTAGCGGGGACCTACAATGAGCAGTTCTTC. Translating gives CASSVGVGLAGTYNEQFF. The full variable domain, with the rest looked up from reference TRBV9 and TRBJ2-1, is DSGVTQTPKHLITATGQRVTLRCSPRSGDLSVYWYQQSLDQGLQFLIQYYNGEERAKGNILERFSAQQFPDLHSELNLSSLELGDSALYFCASSVGVGLAGTYNEQFFGPGTRLTVL.

The CDR3 region has the DNA TGTGCCAGCAGACCAAGAGACACTTCATTCAATGAGCAGTTCTTC. This encodes CASRPRDTSFNEQFF. The chain uses TRBV5-4 and TRBJ2-1; no definite D call. This CDR3 has 15 amino acids. V lost 5 bases and J lost 6, with 18 bases in between. Germline CDR1 is SGHNT and CDR2 is YYREEE (reference sequence).

This clone occurred a few times. The chain carries TRBV7-9 and TRBJ1-1; weak D call: TRBD1 (6 bases). CDR1 and CDR2 from the germline V gene are SEHNR and FQNEAQ (reference sequence). V was shortened by 5 bases and J by 3 bases, with 19 bases between the two germline ends. The CDR3 consists of 16 residues. Written as DNA, the CDR3 is TGTGCCAGCAGCCAATCCTACCTCGGGGGGCACACTGAAGCTTTCTTT. This gives the protein CASSQSYLGGHTEAFF.

The J gene is TRBJ2-7, the V gene TRBV6-5, with 10 bases aligning to TRBD1. From germline, CDR1 is MNHEY and CDR2 SVGAGI. The CDR3 loop spans 13 amino acids. V gave up 7 bases and J gave up 4 bases; unmatched junction bases: 4. CDR3 nucleotide sequence: TGTGCCAGCACCGGGGACAGGGGTTACGAGCAGTACTTC. This translates into CASTGDRGYEQYF.

The chain couples TRBV7-9 to TRBJ1-1; 7 positions agree with TRBD1. The V gene end was trimmed by 5 bases and the J gene end by 7 bases; junction bases not matched to a gene: 10. CDR3 length: 14 residues. CDR1 SEHNR and CDR2 FQNEAQ come from the germline V gene (reference sequence). The CDR3 region is CASSSTPGTDEAFF. The CDR3 nucleotides are TGTGCCAGCAGCAGCACGCCAGGGACAGATGAAGCTTTCTTT.

The chain couples TRBV9 to TRBJ2-5, with 9 nucleotides matching TRBD1. The CDR3 loop spans 15 amino acids. Germline V CDR1 and CDR2: SGDLS, YYNGEE. The junction had 3 bases not matched to a gene; V was cut back by 1 base and J by 2 bases. The CDR3 protein is CASSVRDRGQETQYF. The DNA for the CDR3 is TGTGCCAGCAGCGTACGAGACAGGGGGCAAGAGACCCAGTACTTC.

The rearrangement links TRBV12-3 or TRBV12-4 to TRBJ1-1; D call uncertain. Trimming cost V 5 bases and J 1 base, with 8 bases left between them. CDR3 length: 13 residues. The DNA of the CDR3 is TGTGCCAGCAGTACGGGTCGGAACACTGAAGCTTTCTTT. It is translated as CASSTGRNTEAFF.

The chain recombines TRBV19 with TRBJ2-1; 12 nucleotides line up with TRBD2. CDR3 length: 17 amino acids. CDR1 LNHDA and CDR2 SQIVND come from the germline V gene (reference sequence). The V and J ends lost 3 bases and 5 bases, in that order; junction bases with no gene match: 8. This CDR3 is CASSINRLAGVHNEQFF. The CDR3 nucleotides are TGTGCCAGTAGTATTAATCGACTAGCGGGGGTTCACAATGAGCAGTTCTTC. The whole variable domain, remainder taken from reference TRBV19 and TRBJ2-1, is DGGITQSPKYLFRKEGQNVTLSCEQNLNHDAMYWYRQDPGQGLRLIYYSQIVNDFQKGDIAEGYSVSREKKESFPLTVTSAQKNPTAFYLCASSINRLAGVHNEQFFGPGTRLTVL.

The rearrangement uses TRBV12-3 or TRBV12-4 and TRBJ2-2; D is undetermined. This CDR3 spans 13 amino acids. Between the trimmed V and J ends, which lost 5 bases and 4 bases, there was a span of 8 bases. In nucleotides, the CDR3 is TGTGCCAGCAGTGCGGCCACCACCGGGGAGCTGTTTTTT. Protein product: CASSAATTGELFF.

The CDR3 nucleotides read TGTGCCAGCAGCTTCCGGGACAGCGGTCATACACATGAAAAACTGTTTTTT. It specifies CASSFRDSGHTHEKLFF. The chain joins TRBV7-8 to TRBJ1-4; 7 bases match TRBD1. The germline gives CDR1 SGHVS, CDR2 FQNEAQ. The CDR3 sequence is 17 residues long. V was pared by 3 bases and J by 6 bases, with 13 bases of the junction left unmatched. The variable domain in full, with the rest retrieved from reference TRBV7-8 and TRBJ1-4, is GAGVSQSPRYKVAKRGQDVALRCDPISGHVSLFWYQQALGQGPEFLTYFQNEAQLDKSGLPSDRFFAERPEGSVSTLKIQRTQQEDSAVYLCASSFRDSGHTHEKLFFGSGTQLSVL.

This clone has only a few counts. The chain couples TRBV6-2 or TRBV6-3 to TRBJ2-1, with D perhaps matching TRBD2 (6 bases). Germline values: CDR1 MNHEY, CDR2 SVGEGT. Trimming cost V 6 bases and J 5 bases, with 23 bases left between them. This CDR3 is 17 amino acids long. The CDR3 nucleotides are TGTGCCAGCAGCCCTACTGGGACTTTTCACTTTGACAATGAGCAGTTCTTC. Residues: CASSPTGTFHFDNEQFF.

V is TRBV19 and J is TRBJ1-5, with TRBD1 matching 9 bases. CDR1 and CDR2 from the germline V gene are LNHDA and SQIVND (reference sequence). V was pared by 3 bases and J by 0 bases, with 9 bases of the junction left unmatched. This CDR3 has 18 residues. The CDR3 nucleotides are TGTGCCAGTAGTATGGGAGGACAGGGGACCTATAGCAATCAGCCCCAGCATTTT. It yields the protein CASSMGGQGTYSNQPQHF.

The gene calls are TRBV5-1 and TRBJ1-5; TRBD1 matches at 8 bases. Germline assignment: CDR1 SGHRS and CDR2 YFSETQ. V dropped 4 bases and J dropped 5; count of bases not matched to a gene: 5. This CDR3 is built from 14 residues. The CDR3 DNA reads TGCGCCAGCAGCCGCGGACAGGGACATCAGCCCCAGCATTTT. It encodes CASSRGQGHQPQHF.

The V gene is TRBV4-2, the J gene TRBJ2-2; perhaps TRBD2 as D (5 bases). Trimming took 0 bases from V and 1 from J, leaving 6 bases between them. The CDR3 has 15 residues. Germline CDR1 is LGHNA and CDR2 is YNFKEQ. The CDR3 reads CASSQDGRNTGELFF. The CDR3 coding sequence is TGTGCCAGCAGCCAAGATGGGAGGAACACCGGGGAGCTGTTTTTT.

This chain uses TRBV6-1 with TRBJ1-5; possible D gene TRBD1, 5 bases. There are 15 residues in the CDR3. The V gene's germline CDR1 is MNHNS and CDR2 SASEGT. The V end lost 2 bases, the J end lost 4 bases, and 12 bases lay between the germline ends. The CDR3 nucleotides read TGTGCCAGCAGTGAACGTGGGGGGTGGAATCAGCCCCAGCATTTT. Its translation: CASSERGGWNQPQHF.

The chain is built from TRBV10-3 and TRBJ2-3, with 9 bases identical to TRBD1. The CDR3 consists of 16 residues. In germline, CDR1 is ENHRY, CDR2 SYGVKD. V was clipped by 4 bases and J by 0 bases; unmatched bases: 5. The CDR3 region is CAISVGTGLSTDTQYF. The DNA of the CDR3 is TGTGCCATCAGTGTCGGGACAGGGCTGAGCACAGATACGCAGTATTTT.

The chain combines TRBV19 with TRBJ2-1; 9 bases map to TRBD2. The CDR3 spans 18 residues. CDR1 and CDR2 (germline): LNHDA, SQIVND (reference sequence). After removal of 6 bases from V and 0 bases from J, the junction contained 12 bases not matched to a gene. In nucleotides, the CDR3 is TGTGCCAGTAGCCATGGGCTAGCGGGGTCGAGCTCCTACAATGAGCAGTTCTTC. Protein sequence: CASSHGLAGSSSYNEQFF.

The chain carries TRBV5-5 and TRBJ1-2, with a tentative D call TRBD1 (5 bases). V was pared by 1 base and J by 0 bases, with 10 bases between. Germline assignment: CDR1 SGHKS and CDR2 YYEKEE (reference sequence). There are 15 residues in the CDR3. CDR3 coding DNA: TGTGCCAGCAGCTTGCGGACAAGTGCTAACTATGGCTACACCTTC. Its protein product is CASSLRTSANYGYTF.

This chain uses TRBV10-1 with TRBJ1-1, with a weak D call TRBD1 (6 bases). CDR1 and CDR2 (germline): WNHNN, SYGVQD (reference sequence). The CDR3 totals 15 residues. V gave up 10 bases and J gave up 1 base, with 19 bases separating them. This CDR3 is CATLRGLGWNTEAFF. The DNA for the CDR3 is TGCGCCACCCTGAGGGGGTTAGGGTGGAACACTGAAGCTTTCTTT.

This sequence joins TRBV11-3 and TRBJ2-2, with a possible D match to TRBD1 (6 bases). V lost 5 bases and J lost 10, with 20 bases in between. The CDR3 sequence is 15 residues long. Germline V gene lookup returns CDR1 SGHNT and CDR2 YENEEA. CDR3 nucleotide sequence: TGTGCCAGCAGCGCCTTGGCAACAGGGTCGGAGGAGCTGTTTTTT. It is translated as CASSALATGSEELFF. Supplemented by reference TRBV11-3 and TRBJ2-2, the full variable domain reads EAGVVQSPRYKIIEKKQPVAFWCNPISGHNTLYWYLQNLGQGPELLIRYENEEAVDDSQLPKDRFSAERLKGVDSTLKIQPAELGDSAVYLCASSALATGSEELFFGEGSRLTVL.

The chain employs TRBV4-1 and TRBJ1-2; 9 bases are shared with TRBD1. V lost 6 bases to trimming and J lost 0 bases; unmatched junction nucleotides: 11. The CDR3 contains 17 residues. Germline V gene lookup returns CDR1 MGHRA and CDR2 YSYEKL. In DNA form, the CDR3 reads TGCGCCAGCAGATCCCCGGGACAGGGCCCATCTAACTATGGCTACACCTTC. Encoded protein: CASRSPGQGPSNYGYTF.

This chain connects TRBV5-4 to TRBJ2-1, with 12 bases identical to TRBD2. V shed 2 bases and J 7 bases; nucleotides not matched to a gene: 4. Germline loops: CDR1 SGHNT, CDR2 YYREEE (reference sequence). This CDR3 region has 15 residues. The CDR3 is CASSFASGRGNEQFF. The CDR3 DNA is TGTGCCAGCAGCTTCGCTAGCGGGAGGGGGAATGAGCAGTTCTTC.

The chain joins TRBV4-1 to TRBJ1-1; D is undetermined. The CDR3 consists of 14 residues. Germline V gene lookup returns CDR1 MGHRA and CDR2 YSYEKL. Trimming removed 0 bases from V and 1 base from J, with 6 bases in between. The CDR3 is CASSQEVRNTEAFF. The CDR3, as DNA: TGCGCCAGCAGCCAAGAAGTGAGGAACACTGAAGCTTTCTTT.

The CDR3 DNA sequence: TGTGCCAGCAGCACCTTAGGACAGGGCACTTCACCCCTCCACTTT. Translated: CASSTLGQGTSPLHF. The J gene is TRBJ1-6, the V gene TRBV9; 8 bases agree with TRBD1. The germline V gene encodes CDR1 SGDLS and CDR2 YYNGEE. This CDR3 comprises 15 residues. J lost 9 bases, V lost 4 bases, and 9 bases had no gene match.

This rearrangement joins TRBV23-1 to TRBJ2-3, with D perhaps matching TRBD2 (5 bases). TRBV23-1 is classed as an ORF, of uncertain function. V was shortened by 4 bases and J by 8 bases, with 16 bases between the two germline ends. This CDR3 has 14 amino acids. The CDR3 region is CASSRASRVCTQYF. The CDR3 DNA follows: TGCGCCAGCAGTCGGGCTAGCCGAGTATGTACGCAGTATTTT.